This T cell receptor (beta chain) was identified during a study of T-cell reconstitution after alpha-beta-depleted transplantation in children. The study's findings and limits: Surviving recipient cells, namely T cells and thymic progenitors, were the source of high day-60 TCRbeta diversity in some patients. The origin of alpha-beta T cells about two months after transplant was reportedly several hundred expanded graft clones.

This clonotype was detected a few times. The antigen is unknown. Unique molecular identifiers featured in how the TCRbeta library was prepared. TCRdb re-called the PCR reads through MiXCR, storing one row per CDR3 protein. The table records 300,000 to 400,000 distinct CDR3 sequences, around 25% of them present only once. V gave up 6 bases and J gave up 0 bases, with 20 bases separating them. The germline V gene has CDR1 DFQATT and CDR2 SNEGSKA (reference sequence). CDR3 length: 16 amino acids. This TCR derives from a male patient under 18 who had a stem cell transplant for acute lymphoblastic leukemia, so the T cells may come from the graft donor. The chain carries TRBV20-1 and TRBJ1-2; possibly TRBD1 for D (6 bases). The source material was PBMCs, mostly from graft donor cells, sampled 180 days after TCRalphabeta/CD19-depleted stem cell transplant. CDR3 sequence reads: CSASTGHVGSNYGYTF. CDR3 in DNA: TGCAGTGCCTCGACAGGCCATGTCGGTTCTAACTATGGCTACACCTTC.